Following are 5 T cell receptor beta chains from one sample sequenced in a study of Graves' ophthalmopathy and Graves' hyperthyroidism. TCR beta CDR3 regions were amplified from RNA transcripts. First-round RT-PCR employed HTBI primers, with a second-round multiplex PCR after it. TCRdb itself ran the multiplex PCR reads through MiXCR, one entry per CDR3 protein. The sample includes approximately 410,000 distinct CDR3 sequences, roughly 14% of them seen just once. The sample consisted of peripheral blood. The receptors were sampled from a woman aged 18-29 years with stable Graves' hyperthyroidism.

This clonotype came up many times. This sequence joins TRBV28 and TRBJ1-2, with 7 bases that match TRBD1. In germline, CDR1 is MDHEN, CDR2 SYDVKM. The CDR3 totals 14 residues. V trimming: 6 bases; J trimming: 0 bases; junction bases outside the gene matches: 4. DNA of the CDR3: TGTGCCAGCAGCCGGGACAGCCCTAACTATGGCTACACCTTC. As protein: CASSRDSPNYGYTF.

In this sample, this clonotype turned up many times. The CDR3 sequence is CASSFGLGGEKLFF. CDR3 bases: TGTGCCAGCAGTTTCGGTCTCGGGGGGGAAAAACTGTTTTTT. V gene TRBV12-3 or TRBV12-4 combines with J gene TRBJ1-4; D might be TRBD1 (5 bases). V shed 3 bases and J shed 8 bases, with 13 bases lying between them. This CDR3 region has 14 residues.

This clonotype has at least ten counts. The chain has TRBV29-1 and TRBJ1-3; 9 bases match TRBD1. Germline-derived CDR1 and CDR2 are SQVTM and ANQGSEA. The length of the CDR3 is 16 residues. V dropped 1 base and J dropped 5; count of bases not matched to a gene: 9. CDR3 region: CSVEVIRDRERNTIYF. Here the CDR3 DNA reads TGCAGCGTTGAAGTTATCCGGGACAGGGAAAGAAACACCATATATTTT.

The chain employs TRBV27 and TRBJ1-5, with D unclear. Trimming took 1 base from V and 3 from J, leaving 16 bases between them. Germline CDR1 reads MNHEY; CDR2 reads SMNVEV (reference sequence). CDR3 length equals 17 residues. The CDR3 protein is CASSLFADQVPNQPQHF. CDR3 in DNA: TGTGCCAGCAGTTTATTCGCAGACCAGGTTCCCAATCAGCCCCAGCATTTT.

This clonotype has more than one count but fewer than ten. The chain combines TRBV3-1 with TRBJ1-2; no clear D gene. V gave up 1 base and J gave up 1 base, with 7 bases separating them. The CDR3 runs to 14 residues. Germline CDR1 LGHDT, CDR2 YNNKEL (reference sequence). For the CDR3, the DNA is TGTGCCAGCAGCCAAGGAGACTATAACTATGGCTACACCTTC. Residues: CASSQGDYNYGYTF.